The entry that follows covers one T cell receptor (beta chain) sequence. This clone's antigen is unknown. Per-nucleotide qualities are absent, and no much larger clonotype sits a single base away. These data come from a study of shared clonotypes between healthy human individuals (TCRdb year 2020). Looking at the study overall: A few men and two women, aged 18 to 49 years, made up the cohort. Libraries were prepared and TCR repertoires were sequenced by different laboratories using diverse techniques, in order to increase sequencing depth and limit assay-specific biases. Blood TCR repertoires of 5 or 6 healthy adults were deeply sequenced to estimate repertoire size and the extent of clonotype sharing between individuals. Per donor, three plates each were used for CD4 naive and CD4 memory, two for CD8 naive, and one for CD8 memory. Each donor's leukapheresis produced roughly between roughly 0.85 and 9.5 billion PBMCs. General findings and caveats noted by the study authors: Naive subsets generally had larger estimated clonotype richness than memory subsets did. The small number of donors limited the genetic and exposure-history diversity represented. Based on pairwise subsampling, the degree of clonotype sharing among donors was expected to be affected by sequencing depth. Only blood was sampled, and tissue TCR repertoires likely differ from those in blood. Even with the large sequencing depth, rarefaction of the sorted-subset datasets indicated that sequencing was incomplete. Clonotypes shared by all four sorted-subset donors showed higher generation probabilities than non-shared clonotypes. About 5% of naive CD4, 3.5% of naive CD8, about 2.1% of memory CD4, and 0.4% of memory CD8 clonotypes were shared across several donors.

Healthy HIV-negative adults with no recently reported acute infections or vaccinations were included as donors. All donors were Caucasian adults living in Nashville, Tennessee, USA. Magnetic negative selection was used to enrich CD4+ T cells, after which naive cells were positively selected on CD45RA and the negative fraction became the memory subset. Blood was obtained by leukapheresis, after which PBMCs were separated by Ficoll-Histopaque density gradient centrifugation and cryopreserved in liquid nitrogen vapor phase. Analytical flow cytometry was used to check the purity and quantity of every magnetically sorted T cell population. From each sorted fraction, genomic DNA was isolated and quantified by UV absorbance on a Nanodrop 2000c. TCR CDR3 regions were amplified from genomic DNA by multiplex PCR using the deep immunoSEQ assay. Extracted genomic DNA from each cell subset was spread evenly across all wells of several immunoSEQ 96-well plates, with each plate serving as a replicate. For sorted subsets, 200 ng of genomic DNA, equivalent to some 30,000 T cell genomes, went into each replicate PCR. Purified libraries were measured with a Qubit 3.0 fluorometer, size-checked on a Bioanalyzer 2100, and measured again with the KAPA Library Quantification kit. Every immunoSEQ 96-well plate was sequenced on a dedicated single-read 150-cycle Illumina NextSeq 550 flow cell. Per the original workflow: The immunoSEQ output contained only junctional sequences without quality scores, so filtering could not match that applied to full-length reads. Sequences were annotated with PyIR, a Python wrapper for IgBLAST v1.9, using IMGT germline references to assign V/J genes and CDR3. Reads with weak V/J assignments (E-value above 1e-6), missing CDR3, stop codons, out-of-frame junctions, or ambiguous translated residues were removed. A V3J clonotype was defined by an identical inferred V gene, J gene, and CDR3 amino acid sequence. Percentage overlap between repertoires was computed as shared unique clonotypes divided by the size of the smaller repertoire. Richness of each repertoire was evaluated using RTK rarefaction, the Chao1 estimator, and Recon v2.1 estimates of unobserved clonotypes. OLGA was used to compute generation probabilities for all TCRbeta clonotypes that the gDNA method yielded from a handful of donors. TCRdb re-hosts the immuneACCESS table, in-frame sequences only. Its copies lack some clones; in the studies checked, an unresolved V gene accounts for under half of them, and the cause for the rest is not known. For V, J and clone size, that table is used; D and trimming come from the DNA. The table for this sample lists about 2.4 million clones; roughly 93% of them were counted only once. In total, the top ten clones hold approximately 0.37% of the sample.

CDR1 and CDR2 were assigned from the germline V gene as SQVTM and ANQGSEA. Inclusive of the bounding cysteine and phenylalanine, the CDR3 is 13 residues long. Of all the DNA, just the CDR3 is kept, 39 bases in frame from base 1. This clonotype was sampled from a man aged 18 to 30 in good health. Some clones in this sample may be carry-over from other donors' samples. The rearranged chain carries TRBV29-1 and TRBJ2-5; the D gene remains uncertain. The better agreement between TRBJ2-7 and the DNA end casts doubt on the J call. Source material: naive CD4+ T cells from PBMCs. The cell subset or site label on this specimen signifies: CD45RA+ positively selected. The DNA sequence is TGCAGCGTTGGTCGCACATACTCCTACGAGCAGTACTTC. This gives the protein CSVGRTYSYEQYF.